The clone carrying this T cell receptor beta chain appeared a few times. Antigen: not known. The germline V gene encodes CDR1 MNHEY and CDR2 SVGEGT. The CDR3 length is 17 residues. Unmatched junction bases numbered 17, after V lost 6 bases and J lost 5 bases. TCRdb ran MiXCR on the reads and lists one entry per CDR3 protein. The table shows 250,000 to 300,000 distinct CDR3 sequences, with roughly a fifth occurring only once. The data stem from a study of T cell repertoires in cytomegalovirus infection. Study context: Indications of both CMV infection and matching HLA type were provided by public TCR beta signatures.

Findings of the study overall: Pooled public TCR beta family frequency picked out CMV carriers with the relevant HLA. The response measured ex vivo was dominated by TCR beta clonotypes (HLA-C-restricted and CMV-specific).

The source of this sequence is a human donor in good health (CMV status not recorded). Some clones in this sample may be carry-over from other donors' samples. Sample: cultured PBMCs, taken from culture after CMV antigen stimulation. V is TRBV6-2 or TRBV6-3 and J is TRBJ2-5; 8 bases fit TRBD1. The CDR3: CASRKPHRGSQQETQYF. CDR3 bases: TGTGCCAGCAGGAAACCCCACAGGGGGTCGCAACAGGAGACCCAGTACTTC.